These 3 T cell receptor beta chains came from one sample sequenced in a study of cytomegalovirus exposure and HLA in healthy donors. Researchers ran the PCR with 60 Vbeta and 13 Jbeta primers. This table comes from immunoSEQ multiplex PCR, and its TCRdb copy is limited to in-frame clones, with some not included. The profile covers 100,000 or so clones, with roughly 79% appearing a single time and 1.5% to 2% taken by the ten largest. Sequences were obtained from PBMCs. The receptor set was obtained from a woman in her thirties or forties in good health and CMV-seronegative.

This clone was recorded a few times. The chain employs TRBV4-1 and TRBJ2-7; 9 nucleotides line up with TRBD1. The CDR3 runs 15 residues. Germline CDR1 reads MGHRA; CDR2 reads YSYEKL. J lost 2 bases, V lost 1 base, and 3 bases had no gene match. CDR3 DNA: TGCGCCAGCAGCCAAGTCAGGACAGGGGCCTACGAGCAGTACTTC. Its translation is CASSQVRTGAYEQYF.

The rearrangement joins TRBV29-1 to TRBJ2-2, with D tentatively TRBD1 (5 bases). The V gene lost 7 bases and the J gene lost 2 bases, with 14 bases spanning the gap. The CDR3 is 14 residues long. Germline CDR1 is SQVTM and CDR2 is ANQGSEA. This CDR3 reads CSAKTGPNTGELFF. CDR3 nucleotide sequence: TGCAGCGCCAAAACAGGTCCAAACACCGGGGAGCTGTTTTTT.

The chain carries TRBV13 and TRBJ2-3; D is possibly TRBD2 (5 bases). Looked up from germline, CDR1 is PRHDT and CDR2 is FYEKMQ (reference sequence). This CDR3 is 12 amino acids long. Trimming took off 7 bases at V and 6 bases at J, with 11 bases between the two ends. CDR3 coding DNA: TGTGCCAGCAACAAAGCGGCGGATACGCAGTATTTT. As protein: CASNKAADTQYF.